The sequence of this T cell receptor (beta chain) was determined in a study of patients and donors after allogeneic stem cell transplantation. CDR1 is SQVTM, CDR2 ANQGSEA, per germline. Germline trimming cut 7 bases from V and 0 bases from J; bases unmatched to any gene: 4. There are 14 residues in the CDR3. TCRdb called the RT-PCR reads again in MiXCR, with one record for every CDR3 protein. Counted here are roughly 180,000 distinct CDR3 sequences, around two fifths occurring once; the ten biggest clones make up 33%. Material: blood, either unsorted or a sorted T cell fraction (not recorded which). The chain links TRBV29-1 to TRBJ2-2, with 8 bases fitting TRBD1. This sequence was found in a human donor who was either an allogeneic HSCT recipient or a stem cell or donor lymphocyte infusion donor (not recorded which). It is not recorded whose cells these are; they may come from a transplant donor. The CDR3 coding sequence is TGCAGCGCGGGACAGGACGCGAACACCGGGGAGCTGTTTTTT. This codes for CSAGQDANTGELFF.